The TCR beta chain described here comes from a study of vaccination effects on CD4 cells after COVID-19. Study details: Prior to sequencing, the ViraFEST assay stimulated PBMC with viral peptide pools, which expanded the antigen-specific CD4+ T cells.

Comment on this clone: Its antigen is undetermined.

Subsequent to a culture period of more than 8 days, CD4+ T cells were isolated. Two doses of either BNT162b2 or mRNA-1273 were given to each participant. The germline V gene has CDR1 MGHDK and CDR2 SYGVNS. The CDR3 runs to 12 residues. Trimming stripped 2 bases from V and 4 bases from J, with 3 bases between. Measured with immunoSEQ multiplex PCR; TCRdb has only the in-frame clones, and not every one. This table holds some 10,000 clones, under 80% found once. The chain links TRBV25-1 to TRBJ1-5; D is undetermined. The sample consisted of CD4+ T cells from PBMCs cultured without peptide, taken after COVID-19 vaccination. The receptor comes from a human donor who received a COVID-19 vaccine. The CDR3 here is CASSEGNQPQHF. CDR3 nucleotides: TGTGCCAGCAGTGAAGGTAATCAGCCCCAGCATTTT.